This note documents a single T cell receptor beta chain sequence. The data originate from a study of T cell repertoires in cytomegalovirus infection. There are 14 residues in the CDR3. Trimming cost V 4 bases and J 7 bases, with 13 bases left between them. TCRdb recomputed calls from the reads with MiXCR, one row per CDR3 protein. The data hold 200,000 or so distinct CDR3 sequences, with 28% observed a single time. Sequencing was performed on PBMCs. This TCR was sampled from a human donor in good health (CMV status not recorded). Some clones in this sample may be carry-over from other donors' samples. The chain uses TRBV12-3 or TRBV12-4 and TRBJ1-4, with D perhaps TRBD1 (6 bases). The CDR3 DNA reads TGTGCCAGCAGTTCGGACAGTCAGAGTGAAAAACTGTTTTTT. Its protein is CASSSDSQSEKLFF.